This record concerns one TCR beta chain sequence. Its antigen is unidentified. Other nucleotide sequences in the sample specify the same CDR3. Donors were healthy HIV-negative adults without recently reported acute infections or vaccinations. This CDR3 is built from 13 residues. Trimming cost V 3 bases and J 4 bases; bases outside gene matches: 0. Germline CDR1 KGHSH, CDR2 LQKENI. For sorted subsets, about 200 ng DNA per replicate equaled about 27,000 T cell genomes. Profiling relied on immunoSEQ multiplex PCR, and the TCRdb table lists in-frame clones only, not all of them. Here the sample spans hundreds of thousands of clones, 90% to 96% being singletons. This specimen comes from a study of shared clonotypes between healthy human individuals. Study-wide results and caveats: Around 5% was the fraction of naive CD4 clonotypes found shared across several donors.

The clonotype originates from a woman in her twenties or thirties in good health. This chain uses TRBV18 with TRBJ1-5, with TRBD1 matching over 7 bases. Material: naive CD4+ T cells sorted from blood. Subset reported: CD45RA+ positively selected. CDR3 nucleotide sequence: TGTGCCAGCTCACCGGGACAGAATCAGCCCCAGCATTTT. This sequence encodes CASSPGQNQPQHF.